Sequencing of this TCR beta chain was carried out in a study of blood T cell repertoires in COVID-19. Study in general: Nucleic acid was either cDNA or gDNA, and it came from T cells, B-cell-depleted T cells, or PBMCs.

Sequencing used immunoSEQ multiplex PCR; TCRdb keeps in-frame clones, though not all of them. The sample contains 200,000 to 300,000 clones, about 89% of which appear only once. V was cut by 0 bases and J by 3 bases, with 16 bases left in between. Germline CDR1 LNHNV, CDR2 YYDKDF (reference sequence). This CDR3 is 17 amino acids long. Enrolled through a virtual design, the participants were between roughly 18 and 100 years of age and came from 24 US areas. Assignments of participants to cohorts depended upon their own reported clinical history. For recovered donors of Cohort 3, there were two negative PCRs, clearance, or symptom resolution.

Sequenced sample: PBMCs or T cells enriched from blood (not recorded which). This sequence joins TRBV15 and TRBJ2-3; TRBD2 might be the D (5 bases). This clonotype was sampled from a woman between 25 and 40 years old who had recovered from COVID-19. CDR3 sequence (DNA): TGTGCCACCAGCAGAGATCGGAAGGCAGGCGGGACAGATACGCAGTATTTT. Amino acid sequence: CATSRDRKAGGTDTQYF.